A selection of T cell receptor beta chains follows, all from one sample in a study of blood T cell repertoires in COVID-19. Assay: immunoSEQ multiplex PCR; the TCRdb copy retains only in-frame clones and omits some. The repertoire holds about 380,000 clones, with 85% as singletons. The material sequenced was peripheral blood. These receptors all stem from a woman between 18 and 29 years old with acute or convalescent COVID-19. CDR3s include the opening cysteine and the closing phenylalanine or tryptophan. Fields, in order: D gene, V gene, clone size, J gene, CDR3 DNA, CDR3 protein. A D gene is named only where the DNA matches it firmly. Where a row states a size, it is once, few, many or the class of an expanded clone; other rows omit it.

.	TRBV5-1	.	TRBJ1-4	TGCGCCAGCAGCCTCAAGCCGACAGGTCCCTTTGGTACTAATGAAAAACTGTTTTTT	CASSLKPTGPFGTNEKLFF
TRBD1	TRBV6-5	.	TRBJ1-5	TGTGCCAGCAGAATTGGACAGGGGGGGAATCAGCCCCAGCATTTT	CASRIGQGGNQPQHF
TRBD2	TRBV4-1	.	TRBJ2-1	TGCGCCAGCAGCCAAGGTAGGGCGCGGGAGCGATACAATGAGCAGTTCTTC	CASSQGRARERYNEQFF
TRBD1	TRBV28	.	TRBJ1-4	TGTGCCAGCAGTCCATATCGGACAGGGGGAAATGAAAAACTGTTTTTT	CASSPYRTGGNEKLFF
TRBD2	TRBV3-1/TRBV3-2	once	TRBJ2-5	TGTGCCAGCAGCCAAGATCCCCAGCGGGGGGAAGAGACCCAGTACTTC	CASSQDPQRGEETQYF
.	TRBV27	.	TRBJ1-1	TGTGCCAGCAGGCTAGGACAGTCGAACACTGAAGCTTTCTTT	CASRLGQSNTEAFF
TRBD1	TRBV27	.	TRBJ1-2	TGTGCCAGCAGTTTTACAAGGACAGGGAATGGCTACACCTTC	CASSFTRTGNGYTF
.	TRBV28	.	TRBJ2-3	TGTGCCAGTGAACAGGGCGTATGGAGGGATACGCAGTATTTT	CASEQGVWRDTQYF
.	TRBV6-6	.	TRBJ2-5	TGTGCCAGCAGCTCGCGGGAACAAGAGACCCAGTACTTC	CASSSREQETQYF
.	TRBV19	.	TRBJ2-2	TGTGCCAGTAGCCGACGGCAAGCTCCGGGCACCGGGGAGCTGTTTTTT	CASSRRQAPGTGELFF
TRBD2	TRBV11-1	once	TRBJ2-2	TGTGCCAGCAGCCGGACTAGCGGGGGGAACACCGGGGAGCTGTTTTTT	CASSRTSGGNTGELFF
TRBD1	TRBV6-5	.	TRBJ1-1	TGTGCCAGCAGTTACGGGGACAGGGAGGTCACTGAAGCTTTCTTT	CASSYGDREVTEAFF
TRBD2	TRBV4-1	once	TRBJ2-5	TGCGCCAGCAGCCTCACTAGCGGTGGGGAGACCCAGTACTTC	CASSLTSGGETQYF
TRBD1	TRBV28	.	TRBJ1-6	TGTGCCAGCAGTTTTAAGGACAGGGGGCGCGTGGAAACCCTTGGCTCACCCCTCCACTTT	CASSFKDRGRVETLGSPLHF
.	TRBV3-1/TRBV3-2	.	TRBJ1-2	TGTGCCAGCAGCCAAGCGGGACAAACCTATGGCTACACCTTC	CASSQAGQTYGYTF
.	TRBV5-3	few	TRBJ1-1	TGTGCCAGAAGCTTGGGACTGTCGAACACTGAAGCTTTCTTT	CARSLGLSNTEAFF
.	TRBV28	.	TRBJ2-5	TGTGCCAGCAGGGGAGGTGAGACCCAGTACTTC	CASRGGETQYF
TRBD1	TRBV30	.	TRBJ1-3	TGTGCCTGGAGTGCGGACAGGGCTACGGGAAACACCATATATTTT	CAWSADRATGNTIYF
.	TRBV28	once	TRBJ2-7	TGTGCCAGCAGTGGGGGCGCAGGGGGGTGGGAGCAGTACTTC	CASSGGAGGWEQYF
TRBD1	TRBV2	.	TRBJ2-5	TGTGCCAGCAGTGAAGACAGGGGCCAACAAGAGACCCAGTACTTC	CASSEDRGQQETQYF
TRBD2	TRBV4-2	.	TRBJ2-2	TGTGCCAGCAGCCAAGATCAACTAGCGGGGAACACCGGGGAGCTGTTTTTT	CASSQDQLAGNTGELFF
.	TRBV11-2	.	TRBJ2-3	TGTGCCAGCAGCGCCTCTAGCGCCCGCACAGATACGCAGTATTTT	CASSASSARTDTQYF
TRBD1	TRBV5-1	.	TRBJ2-7	TGCGCCAGCAGCTTGGAGAGACAGGGGGCGAGGGACGAGCAGTACTTC	CASSLERQGARDEQYF
TRBD2	TRBV2	.	TRBJ2-7	TGTGCCAGCTTTAGCGGGGAGAGCTCCTACGAGCAGTACTTC	CASFSGESSYEQYF
.	TRBV28	once	TRBJ2-2	TGTGCCAGCAGCCTGGAGACGAACACCGGGGAGCTGTTTTTT	CASSLETNTGELFF
TRBD1	TRBV19	.	TRBJ1-2	TGTGCCAGTAGTATGGACAGGGGGCAATCGTCGCGGGCTAACTATGGCTACACCTTC	CASSMDRGQSSRANYGYTF
.	TRBV5-1	.	TRBJ2-7	TGCGCCAGCAGCCCGGAGGTCGTCAGTGGCCACGAGCAGTACTTC	CASSPEVVSGHEQYF
.	TRBV25-1	once	TRBJ2-1	TGTGCCAGCAGTGGGAGCGGCGATGAGCAGTTCTTC	CASSGSGDEQFF
.	TRBV25-1	.	TRBJ2-1	TGTGCCAGCAGTGATCGAACAGGGAAACACAATGAGCAGTTCTTC	CASSDRTGKHNEQFF
TRBD1	TRBV28	.	TRBJ1-2	TGTGCCAGCAGGGCTAGGGACAGGGGGAATGACTACACCTTC	CASRARDRGNDYTF
.	TRBV2	.	TRBJ2-7	TGTGCCAGCAGTGGTTGGCAGGGGATGTACGAGCAGTACTTC	CASSGWQGMYEQYF
.	TRBV5-1	.	TRBJ2-7	TGCGCCAGCAGCTTGGCAGGGGCCGCCTTCTCCTACGAGCAGTACTTC	CASSLAGAAFSYEQYF
TRBD1	TRBV12-3/TRBV12-4	.	TRBJ2-1	TGTGCCAGCAGTTTAAGGGGGCACAATGAGCAGTTCTTC	CASSLRGHNEQFF
.	TRBV12-3/TRBV12-4	.	TRBJ2-3	TGTGCCAGCGGGCGGGCTAGCACAGATACGCAGTATTTT	CASGRASTDTQYF
TRBD1	TRBV28	.	TRBJ2-7	TGTGCCAGCAGTTTATATGTGACAGGGTACTACGAGCAGTACTTC	CASSLYVTGYYEQYF
TRBD2	TRBV11-1	.	TRBJ2-1	TGTGCCAGCAGCTTAGTTCGGGAGGGTGACAATGAGCAGTTCTTC	CASSLVREGDNEQFF
TRBD1	TRBV6-5	few	TRBJ1-5	TGTGCCAGCAGGGGACAGGGTCATCAGCCCCAGCATTTT	CASRGQGHQPQHF
TRBD1	TRBV2	.	TRBJ1-4	TGTGCCAGCACCGATTCGGACAGGGGAGAAAAACTGTTTTTT	CASTDSDRGEKLFF
TRBD1	TRBV5-1	few	TRBJ1-6	TGCGCCAGCAGCCAAGGGACAGAAAATTCACCCCTCCACTTT	CASSQGTENSPLHF
.	TRBV4-1	.	TRBJ1-4	TGCGCCAGCAGCCCGGACAACAGGGAGACTAATGAAAAACTGTTTTTT	CASSPDNRETNEKLFF
.	TRBV5-6	.	TRBJ1-3	TGTGCCAGCAGCTTGAGCTATACGGCTGGAAACACCATATATTTT	CASSLSYTAGNTIYF
.	TRBV6-5	.	TRBJ1-6	TGTGCCAGCAGTTACCTCCTAGGGGATAATTCACCCCTCCACTTT	CASSYLLGDNSPLHF